Below are 5 T cell receptor beta chains sequenced from a single sample in a study of blood T cells in healthy people across ages. Combining a sample-barcoded 5' primer with a J-beta primer mix, a second PCR ran for roughly 6 to 12 cycles. TCRdb reprocessed the 5' RACE reads via MiXCR and lists one record per CDR3 protein. The sample holds more than 650,000 distinct CDR3 sequences; about 53% are singletons and the top ten take about two fifths. The sample was blood. The source is a man older than 75 in good health.

This chain uses TRBV5-1 with TRBJ2-7, with 11 bases identical to TRBD2. Germline V gene lookup returns CDR1 SGHRS and CDR2 YFSETQ. Trimming cost V 2 bases and J 0 bases; bases outside gene matches: 10. The CDR3 covers 18 residues. In DNA form, the CDR3 reads TGCGCCAGCAGCTTAAATACTATAGCGGGAGGGTCCTCCTACGAGCAGTACTTC. Its translation: CASSLNTIAGGSSYEQYF.

The rearrangement uses TRBV9 and TRBJ2-1, with a weak D call TRBD2 (6 bases). Germline values: CDR1 SGDLS, CDR2 YYNGEE. With 1 base removed from V and 5 bases from J, the gap between germline ends came to 13 bases. CDR3 length equals 15 residues. DNA for the CDR3: TGTGCCAGCAGCGTAAGTACAGCGGGCAACAATGAGCAGTTCTTC. It codes for CASSVSTAGNNEQFF.

This chain joins TRBV28 and TRBJ1-2; 7 bases fit TRBD1. Germline assignment: CDR1 MDHEN and CDR2 SYDVKM. Trimming took 6 bases from V and 3 from J; bases not matched to a gene: 4. CDR3 length equals 13 residues. For the CDR3, the DNA is TGTGCCAGCAGGACAGGGTTTGACTATGGCTACACCTTC. It yields the protein CASRTGFDYGYTF.

The J gene is TRBJ2-7, the V gene TRBV24-1, with 7 bases fitting TRBD1. The CDR3 loop spans 13 amino acids. V trimming: 2 bases; J trimming: 11 bases; junction bases outside the gene matches: 8. Germline lookup yields CDR1 KGHDR and CDR2 SFDVKD. The CDR3, as DNA: TGTGCCACCAGTGATTCCGGGGACAGCGTTAAGTACTTC. Translating gives CATSDSGDSVKYF.

The chain recombines TRBV12-3 or TRBV12-4 with TRBJ1-2; D might be TRBD1 (5 bases). The CDR3 loop spans 13 amino acids. The V gene lost 6 bases and the J gene lost 8 bases, with 16 bases spanning the gap. CDR3 amino acids: CASSGGRESGYTF. The CDR3 DNA reads as TGTGCCAGCAGCGGGGGACGGGAATCGGGCTACACCTTC.